This TCR beta chain is from a study of graft-versus-host responses after intestinal transplantation. Looking at the study overall: Multivisceral, liver-intestinal, or isolated intestinal grafts were transplanted into recipients. The whole recipient group had anti-thymocyte globulin induction followed by tacrolimus and steroids for two to three years.

In regard to this clone: The target antigen is unknown. Other nucleotide sequences in the sample specify the same CDR3.

Study-wide results and caveats: The study found high graft-versus-host to host-versus-graft clonal ratios in allografts of patients with graft-donor T cell macrochimerism. GvH clones were found in recipient marrow; some appeared first in ileum or blood.

Sequencing used immunoSEQ multiplex PCR; TCRdb keeps in-frame clones, though not all of them. The data hold approximately 90,000 clones, with around 93% observed a single time. V was clipped by 1 base and J by 1 base, with 7 bases between them. This CDR3 spans 14 amino acids. Looked up from germline, CDR1 is MGHRA and CDR2 is YSYEKL. The sequenced sample was unstimulated CD8+ T cells sorted from spleen or lymph node cells, obtained before transplant. This sequence joins TRBV4-1 and TRBJ1-1; D is undetermined. This TCR was recovered from a human donor who was the organ donor for an intestinal transplant. DNA for the CDR3: TGCGCCAGCAGCCAAGGTGGAGGGAACACTGAAGCTTTCTTT. It yields the protein CASSQGGGNTEAFF.